This TCR beta chain was found in a study of blood T cell repertoires in COVID-19. Original analysis: Using reference gene primer amplification, nucleated cell counts were estimated. TCRdb keeps only in-frame clones here, not all; method: immunoSEQ multiplex PCR. That table supplies the V and J calls and clone size; D and trimming were determined from the DNA. The table has about 280,000 clones, about 82% seen once. The CDR3 runs to 18 residues. Germline CDR1 reads SGHAT; CDR2 reads FQNNGV. V was pared by 4 bases and J by 3 bases, with 22 bases between. The V gene is TRBV11-2, the J gene TRBJ1-5, with D possibly TRBD1 on 6 matching bases. The material sequenced was peripheral blood. The TCR comes from a middle-aged man with active or convalescent COVID-19. The DNA of the CDR3 is TGTGCCAGCAGCTCCAGAAGGAAGGCAGGGGCGTACAATCAGCCCCAGCATTTT. Translating gives CASSSRRKAGAYNQPQHF.